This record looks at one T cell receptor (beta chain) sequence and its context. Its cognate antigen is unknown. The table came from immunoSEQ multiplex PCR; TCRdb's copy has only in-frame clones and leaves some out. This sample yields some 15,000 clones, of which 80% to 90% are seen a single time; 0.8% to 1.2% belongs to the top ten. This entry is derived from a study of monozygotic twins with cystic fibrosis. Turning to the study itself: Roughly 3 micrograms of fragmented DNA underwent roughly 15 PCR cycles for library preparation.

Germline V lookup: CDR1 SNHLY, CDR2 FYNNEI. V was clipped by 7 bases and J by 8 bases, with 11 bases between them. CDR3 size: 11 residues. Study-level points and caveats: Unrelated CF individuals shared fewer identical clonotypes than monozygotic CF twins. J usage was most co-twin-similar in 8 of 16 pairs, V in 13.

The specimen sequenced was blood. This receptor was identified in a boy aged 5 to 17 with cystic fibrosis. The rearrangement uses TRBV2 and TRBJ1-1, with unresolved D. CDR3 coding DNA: TGTGCCAGCATGAAAGACGCGGAAGCTTTCTTT. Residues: CASMKDAEAFF.